Listed below are T cell receptor beta chains from one sample, sequenced in a study of long-term antiretroviral therapy in people with HIV. Clones were sequenced by immunoSEQ multiplex PCR, and TCRdb holds only the in-frame ones, with some missing. This sample yields 20,000 to 25,000 clones, of which 81% are seen a single time; 12% belongs to the top ten. The specimen was unsorted PBMCs, collected 0.1 years before starting antiretroviral therapy. The source of these receptors is a man aged 40-49 years with HIV. Each CDR3 is given with its conserved first and last residue. D genes are given only for firm matches. The size field is filled for only some rows; it gives once, few, many or a size class.

J | V | D | size | DNA | CDR3
TRBJ2-7 | TRBV25-1 | - | - | TGTGCCAGCAGTGAATATACGGGGACGGGCGAGCAGTACTTC | CASSEYTGTGEQYF
TRBJ2-2 | TRBV29-1 | TRBD1 | - | TGCAGCGTGCGGAGCAGGGGGACCGGGGAGCTGTTTTTT | CSVRSRGTGELFF
TRBJ1-1 | TRBV11-2 | - | - | TGTGCCAGCAGCTTAGATTCCTCCAGGAACACTGAAGCTTTCTTT | CASSLDSSRNTEAFF
TRBJ2-7 | TRBV19 | - | once | TGTGCCAGTAGTATGGGGGCGCCCGGTGCCTCCTACGAGCAGTACTTC | CASSMGAPGASYEQYF
TRBJ2-5 | TRBV27 | TRBD1 | - | TGTGCCAGCAGTTACCCAACAGGGGGGCAAGAGACCCAGTACTTC | CASSYPTGGQETQYF
TRBJ2-1 | TRBV4-3 | - | - | TGCGCCAGCAGCCAAGAGTGGGGGAATCTGTGGTATGAGCAGTTCTTC | CASSQEWGNLWYEQFF
TRBJ1-4 | TRBV28 | TRBD1 | - | TGTGCCAAAGGATCCGGGGGACAGGGGGGCACCTCCTTTAATGAAAAACTGTTTTTT | CAKGSGGQGGTSFNEKLFF
TRBJ2-2 | TRBV11-3 | - | - | TGTGCCAGCAGCTTAGATCAGGAAACCGGGGAGCTGTTTTTT | CASSLDQETGELFF
TRBJ2-1 | TRBV23-1 | - | - | TGCGCCAGCCTAAAAATCAGGGCAGGGTCTAGTAATGAGCAGTTCTTC | CASLKIRAGSSNEQFF
TRBJ1-5 | TRBV10-3 | - | few | TGTGCCATCGGAGGAGGCAGTGAGCCCCAGCATTTT | CAIGGGSEPQHF
TRBJ2-7 | TRBV6-5 | - | - | TGTGCCAGCAGTTACGCGTTTCCGCTAGAAGGAAGCGAGCAGTACTTC | CASSYAFPLEGSEQYF
TRBJ2-7 | TRBV28 | TRBD2 | - | TGTGCCAGCAGTTTTAGTAGCGGGGCCTTCTACGAGCAGTACTTC | CASSFSSGAFYEQYF
TRBJ1-3 | TRBV15 | - | - | TGTGCCACTCGAGGAGACGGCTCTGGAAACACCATATATTTT | CATRGDGSGNTIYF
TRBJ2-2 | TRBV28 | TRBD2 | - | TGTGCCAGCAGTGTACCGGGAGGGGACACCGGGGAGCTGTTTTTT | CASSVPGGDTGELFF
TRBJ2-7 | TRBV6-6 | - | - | TGTGCCAGCAGTTACGGCAGGACCAACTACGAGCAGTACTTC | CASSYGRTNYEQYF
TRBJ2-1 | TRBV30 | - | - | TGTGCCTCCTTCTGGGGGAATGAGCAGTTCTTC | CASFWGNEQFF
TRBJ2-7 | TRBV10-2 | TRBD2 | - | TGCGCCAGCAGCTCCGGGACTAACCTCGAGCAGTACTTC | CASSSGTNLEQYF
TRBJ2-1 | TRBV11-2 | - | - | TGTGCCAGCAGCTTAGGGAGGGACACTTACTCCTACAATGAGCAGTTCTTC | CASSLGRDTYSYNEQFF
TRBJ2-7 | TRBV7-8 | TRBD2 | - | TGTGCCAGCAGCCCCGAGGGACTAGCGGGGGCGGCAGGGGAGCAGTACTTC | CASSPEGLAGAAGEQYF
TRBJ1-2 | TRBV6-5 | - | - | TGTGCCAGCAGCCGGGGGGCTAACTATGGCTACACCTTC | CASSRGANYGYTF
TRBJ2-5 | TRBV6-6 | TRBD2 | few | TGTGCCAGCAGACGATCTAGCGGGGAAGAGACCCAGTACTTC | CASRRSSGEETQYF
TRBJ1-1 | TRBV4-1 | - | - | TGCGCCAGCAGCCCCCCTACAGGGAACACTGAAGCTTTCTTT | CASSPPTGNTEAFF
TRBJ1-3 | TRBV7-8 | - | once | TGTGCCAGCAGCTTAGGGGGCGAGGGTAGTGCAGGAAACACCATATATTTT | CASSLGGEGSAGNTIYF
TRBJ1-2 | TRBV7-9 | - | - | TGTGCCAGCAGCGCCGGGCGTAAGGGCTACACCTTC | CASSAGRKGYTF
TRBJ1-2 | TRBV6-5 | TRBD1 | - | TGTGCCAGCAGCCGGACAGGGCGTGGTGGCTACACCTTC | CASSRTGRGGYTF
TRBJ2-7 | TRBV7-2 | - | few | TGTGCCAGCAGCTTACGTCAGACCTACGAGCAGTACTTC | CASSLRQTYEQYF
TRBJ1-2 | TRBV28 | - | once | TGTGCCAGCACTTCGGGGGTGGATAGGTATGGCTACACCTTC | CASTSGVDRYGYTF
TRBJ2-1 | TRBV19 | - | - | TGTGCCAGTAGTATAGTGCTAGGGCCCTACAATGAGCAGTTCTTC | CASSIVLGPYNEQFF
TRBJ2-5 | TRBV14 | TRBD1 | - | TGTGCCAGCAGCCACCGACCCGGGACAGGGGGAGAGACCCAGTACTTC | CASSHRPGTGGETQYF
TRBJ1-2 | TRBV28 | - | - | TGTGCCAGCAGTTCCCCGGGGCGGGGCTACACCTTC | CASSSPGRGYTF
TRBJ1-4 | TRBV23-1 | - | - | TGCGCCAGCCTTCGACCGAAAACTAATGAAAAACTGTTTTTT | CASLRPKTNEKLFF
TRBJ2-3 | TRBV5-1 | TRBD2 | - | TGCGCCAGCAGCGACGGGGGGGTGAGTAGGACAGATACGCAGTATTTT | CASSDGGVSRTDTQYF
TRBJ1-5 | TRBV19 | - | - | TGTGCCAGTAGTATTGGACAGCATAGCAATCAGCCCCAGCATTTT | CASSIGQHSNQPQHF
TRBJ2-2 | TRBV5-1 | TRBD2 | - | TGCGCCAGCAGCACCACTAGCGGGGCGAACACCGGGGAGCTGTTTTTT | CASSTTSGANTGELFF
TRBJ2-1 | TRBV9 | - | few | TGTGCCAGCAGCTTACACAATGAGCAGTTCTTC | CASSLHNEQFF
TRBJ1-2 | TRBV19 | - | - | TGTGCCAGTAGTATCTACGGGACGGGGGCAGGCCTCTATGGCTACACCTTC | CASSIYGTGAGLYGYTF
TRBJ2-6 | TRBV5-1 | - | - | TGCGCCAGCAGCTTGGTCCCCTCTGGGGCCAACGTCCTGACTTTC | CASSLVPSGANVLTF
TRBJ1-1 | TRBV19 | - | - | TGTGCCAGTAGTATATTGGGGGGATCTGAAGCTTTCTTT | CASSILGGSEAFF
TRBJ2-7 | TRBV4-2 | TRBD2 | few | TGTGCCAGCAGCCAAGAAGCCAGAGTACTAGCGGGAGTGGTGAAGTACTTC | CASSQEARVLAGVVKYF
TRBJ2-3 | TRBV10-3 | TRBD2 | - | TGTGCCATCAGTGATAAAGGAAGCGGGGGCCGCACAGATACGCAGTATTTT | CAISDKGSGGRTDTQYF
TRBJ2-3 | TRBV7-8 | - | - | TGTGCCAGCAGGCATACAGATACGCAGTATTTT | CASRHTDTQYF
TRBJ2-2 | TRBV4-1 | - | - | TGCGCCAGCAGCCAAGCAGGGCTGAACACCGGGGAGCTGTTTTTT | CASSQAGLNTGELFF